This T cell receptor (beta chain) was found in a study of shared clonotypes between healthy human individuals. Study in general: Each donor's CD4 naive and CD4 memory cells filled three plates apiece, CD8 naive two, and CD8 memory one.

Germline V gene sequence: CDR1 SGHRS, CDR2 YFSETQ. The CDR3 has 16 amino acids. The V end lost 6 bases, the J end lost 0 bases, and 13 bases lay between the germline ends. Running of the assay took place at deep level. Method: immunoSEQ multiplex PCR; TCRdb's copy keeps in-frame clones and lacks some. The data contain some 900,000 clones, approximately 80% of them singletons. Every one of the donors was a Caucasian adult that lived in Nashville, Tennessee. The genes are TRBV5-1 and TRBJ1-6; tentatively, D is TRBD1 (5 bases). The clonotype was recovered from a man aged 18-30 years in good health. Sequencing input: memory CD4+ T cells sorted from blood. Subset described: CD45RA-negative fraction. CDR3 loop: CASTPLGASYNSPLHF. CDR3 bases: TGCGCCAGCACCCCCCTTGGGGCCTCCTATAATTCACCCCTCCACTTT.